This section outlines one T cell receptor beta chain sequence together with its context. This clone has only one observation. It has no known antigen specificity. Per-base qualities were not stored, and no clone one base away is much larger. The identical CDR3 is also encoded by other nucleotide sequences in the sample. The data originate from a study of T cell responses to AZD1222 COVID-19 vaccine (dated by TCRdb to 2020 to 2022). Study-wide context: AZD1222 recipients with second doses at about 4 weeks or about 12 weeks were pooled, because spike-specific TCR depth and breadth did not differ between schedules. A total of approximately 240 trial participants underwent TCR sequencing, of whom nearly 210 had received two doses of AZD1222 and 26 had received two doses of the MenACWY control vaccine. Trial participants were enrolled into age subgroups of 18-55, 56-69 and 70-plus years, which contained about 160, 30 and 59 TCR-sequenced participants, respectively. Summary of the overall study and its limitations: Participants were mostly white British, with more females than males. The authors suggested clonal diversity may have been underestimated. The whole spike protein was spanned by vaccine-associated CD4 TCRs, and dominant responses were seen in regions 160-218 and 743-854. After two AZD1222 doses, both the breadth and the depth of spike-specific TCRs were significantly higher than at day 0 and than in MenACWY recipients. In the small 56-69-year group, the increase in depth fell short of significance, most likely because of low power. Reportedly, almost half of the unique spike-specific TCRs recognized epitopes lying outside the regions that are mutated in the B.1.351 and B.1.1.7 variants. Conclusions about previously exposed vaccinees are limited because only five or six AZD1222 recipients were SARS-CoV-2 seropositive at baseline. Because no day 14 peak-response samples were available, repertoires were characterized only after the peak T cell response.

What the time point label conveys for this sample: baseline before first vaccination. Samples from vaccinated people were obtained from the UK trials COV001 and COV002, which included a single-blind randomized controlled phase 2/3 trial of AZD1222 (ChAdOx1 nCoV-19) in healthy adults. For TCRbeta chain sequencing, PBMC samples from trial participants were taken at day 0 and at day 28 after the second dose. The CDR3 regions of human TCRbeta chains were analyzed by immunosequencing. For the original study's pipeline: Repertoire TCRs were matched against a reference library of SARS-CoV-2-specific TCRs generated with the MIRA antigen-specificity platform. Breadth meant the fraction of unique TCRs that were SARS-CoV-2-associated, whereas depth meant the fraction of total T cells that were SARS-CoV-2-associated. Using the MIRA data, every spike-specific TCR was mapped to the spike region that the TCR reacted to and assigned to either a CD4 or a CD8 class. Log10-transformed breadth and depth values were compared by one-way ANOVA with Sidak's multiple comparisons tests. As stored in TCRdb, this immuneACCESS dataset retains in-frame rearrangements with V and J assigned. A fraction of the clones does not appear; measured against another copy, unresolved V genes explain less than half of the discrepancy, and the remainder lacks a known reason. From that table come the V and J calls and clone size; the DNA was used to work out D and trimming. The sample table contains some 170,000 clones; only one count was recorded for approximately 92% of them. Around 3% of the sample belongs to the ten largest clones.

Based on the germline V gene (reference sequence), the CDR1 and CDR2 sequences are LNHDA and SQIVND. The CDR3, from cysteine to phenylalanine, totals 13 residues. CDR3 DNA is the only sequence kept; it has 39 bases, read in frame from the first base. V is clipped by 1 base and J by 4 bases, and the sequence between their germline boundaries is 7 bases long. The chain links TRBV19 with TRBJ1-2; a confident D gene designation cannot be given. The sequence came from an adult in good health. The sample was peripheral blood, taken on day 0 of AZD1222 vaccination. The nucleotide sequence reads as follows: TGTGCCAGTAGTATAGGGGGAAGCTATGGCTACACCTTC. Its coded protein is CASSIGGSYGYTF.